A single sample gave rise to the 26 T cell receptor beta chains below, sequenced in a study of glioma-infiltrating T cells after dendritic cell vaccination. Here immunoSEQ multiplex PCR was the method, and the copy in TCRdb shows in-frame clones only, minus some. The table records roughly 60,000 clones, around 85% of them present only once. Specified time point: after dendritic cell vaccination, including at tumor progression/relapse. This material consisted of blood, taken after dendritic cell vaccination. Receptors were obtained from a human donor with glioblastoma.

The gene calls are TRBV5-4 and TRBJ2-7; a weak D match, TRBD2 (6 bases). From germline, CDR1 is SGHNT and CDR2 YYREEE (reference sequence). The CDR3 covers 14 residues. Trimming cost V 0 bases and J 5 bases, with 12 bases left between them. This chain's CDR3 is CASSLVGRDHEQYF. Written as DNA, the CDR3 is TGTGCCAGCAGCTTGGTCGGGCGGGACCACGAGCAGTACTTC.

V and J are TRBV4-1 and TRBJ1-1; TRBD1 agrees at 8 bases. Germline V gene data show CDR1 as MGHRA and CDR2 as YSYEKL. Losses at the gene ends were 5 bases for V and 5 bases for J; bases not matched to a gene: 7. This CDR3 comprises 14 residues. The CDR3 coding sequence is TGCGCCAGCAGCTTTCGAGACAGGGGAACTGAAGCTTTCTTT. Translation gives CASSFRDRGTEAFF.

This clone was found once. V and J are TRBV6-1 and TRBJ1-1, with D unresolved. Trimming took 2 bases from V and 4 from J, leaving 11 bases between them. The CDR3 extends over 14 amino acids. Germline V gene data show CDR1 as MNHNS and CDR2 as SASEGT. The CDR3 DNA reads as TGTGCCAGCAGTGAACGCAGGTTGAGCACTGAAGCTTTCTTT. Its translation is CASSERRLSTEAFF.

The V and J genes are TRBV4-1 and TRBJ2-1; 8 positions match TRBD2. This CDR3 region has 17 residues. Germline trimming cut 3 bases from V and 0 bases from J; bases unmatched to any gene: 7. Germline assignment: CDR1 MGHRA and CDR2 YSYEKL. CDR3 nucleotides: TGCGCCAGCAGCCAGACGAAAGCGGGAGCCTCCTACAATGAGCAGTTCTTC. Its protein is CASSQTKAGASYNEQFF.

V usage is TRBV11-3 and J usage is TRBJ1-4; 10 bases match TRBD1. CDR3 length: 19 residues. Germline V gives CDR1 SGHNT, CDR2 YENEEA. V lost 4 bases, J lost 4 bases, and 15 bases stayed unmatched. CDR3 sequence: CASSSNRDRGFGDNEKLFF. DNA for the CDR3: TGTGCCAGCAGCTCGAACCGGGACAGGGGTTTCGGGGATAATGAAAAACTGTTTTTT.

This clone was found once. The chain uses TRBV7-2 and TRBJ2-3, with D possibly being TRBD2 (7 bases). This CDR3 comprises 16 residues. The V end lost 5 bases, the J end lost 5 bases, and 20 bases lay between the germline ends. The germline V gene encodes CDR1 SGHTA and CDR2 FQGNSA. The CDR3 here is CASSPYGGGGLDTQYF. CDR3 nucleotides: TGTGCCAGCAGCCCGTATGGAGGGGGGGGGCTAGATACGCAGTATTTT.

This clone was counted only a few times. The DNA for the CDR3 is TGTGGGACAGCCCTTTCCTACAATGAGCAGTTCTTC. Its translation is CGTALSYNEQFF. The V gene is TRBV27, the J gene TRBJ2-1; D is possibly TRBD1 (6 bases). This CDR3 region has 12 residues. Germline values: CDR1 MNHEY, CDR2 SMNVEV (reference sequence).

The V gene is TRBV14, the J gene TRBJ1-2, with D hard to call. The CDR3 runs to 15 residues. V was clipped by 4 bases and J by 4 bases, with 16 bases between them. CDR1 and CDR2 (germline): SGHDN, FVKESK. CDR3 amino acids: CASSPGIHVGYGYTF. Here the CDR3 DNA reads TGTGCCAGCAGCCCGGGGATTCACGTCGGCTATGGCTACACCTTC.

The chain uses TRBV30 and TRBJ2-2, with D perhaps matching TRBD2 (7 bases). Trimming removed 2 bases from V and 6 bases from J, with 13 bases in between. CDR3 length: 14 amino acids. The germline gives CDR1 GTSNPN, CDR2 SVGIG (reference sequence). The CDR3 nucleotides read TGTGCCTGGAGTTACGGGGGGCCTCCCGGGGAGCTGTTTTTT. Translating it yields CAWSYGGPPGELFF.

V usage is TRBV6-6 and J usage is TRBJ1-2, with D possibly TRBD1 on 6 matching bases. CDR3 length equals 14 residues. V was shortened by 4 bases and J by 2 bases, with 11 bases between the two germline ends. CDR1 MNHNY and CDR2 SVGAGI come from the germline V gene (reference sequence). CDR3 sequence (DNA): TGTGCCAGCAGTTCCAATGGACAGAACTATGGCTACACCTTC. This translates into CASSSNGQNYGYTF.

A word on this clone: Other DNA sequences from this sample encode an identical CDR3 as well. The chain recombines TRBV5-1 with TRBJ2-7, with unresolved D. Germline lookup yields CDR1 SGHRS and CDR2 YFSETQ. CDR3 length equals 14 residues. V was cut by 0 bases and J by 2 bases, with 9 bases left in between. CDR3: CASSLGQNTYEQYF. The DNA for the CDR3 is TGCGCCAGCAGCTTGGGTCAGAACACCTACGAGCAGTACTTC.

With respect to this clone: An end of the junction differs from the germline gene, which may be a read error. The CDR3 reads CAGSYGRENQPQHF. CDR3 DNA: TGTGCCGGCAGTTACGGGCGGGAGAATCAGCCCCAGCATTTT. The rearrangement links TRBV6-6 to TRBJ1-5; D is uncertain. The germline V gene encodes CDR1 MNHNY and CDR2 SVGAGI (reference sequence). There are 14 residues in the CDR3.

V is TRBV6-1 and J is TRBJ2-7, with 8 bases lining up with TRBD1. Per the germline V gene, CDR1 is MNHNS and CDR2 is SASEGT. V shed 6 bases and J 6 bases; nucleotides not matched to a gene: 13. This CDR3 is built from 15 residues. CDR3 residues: CASSRWTGHSGEQYF. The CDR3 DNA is TGTGCCAGCAGCCGCTGGACAGGGCACTCTGGCGAGCAGTACTTC.

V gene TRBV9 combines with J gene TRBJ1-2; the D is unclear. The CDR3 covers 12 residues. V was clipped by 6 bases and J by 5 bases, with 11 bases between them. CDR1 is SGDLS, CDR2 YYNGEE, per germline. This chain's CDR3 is CASTREGYGYTF. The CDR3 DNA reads TGTGCCAGCACGAGGGAGGGTTATGGCTACACCTTC. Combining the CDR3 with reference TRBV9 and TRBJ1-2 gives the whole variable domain DSGVTQTPKHLITATGQRVTLRCSPRSGDLSVYWYQQSLDQGLQFLIQYYNGEERAKGNILERFSAQQFPDLHSELNLSSLELGDSALYFCASTREGYGYTFGSGTRLTVV.

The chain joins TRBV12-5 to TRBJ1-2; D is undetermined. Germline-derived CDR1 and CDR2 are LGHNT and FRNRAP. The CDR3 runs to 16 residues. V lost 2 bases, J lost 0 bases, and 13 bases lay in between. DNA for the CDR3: TGTGCTAGTGGTTTGACCTACAGTGGAACTAACTATGGCTACACCTTC. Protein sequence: CASGLTYSGTNYGYTF.

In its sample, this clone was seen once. CDR3 loop: CASSFSPGLSSGNTIYF. CDR3 bases: TGTGCCAGCAGCTTTTCTCCAGGGCTCTCGTCTGGAAACACCATATATTTT. The rearrangement links TRBV7-6 to TRBJ1-3, with D possibly being TRBD1 (5 bases). The CDR3 runs to 17 residues. V shed 3 bases and J shed 1 base, with 16 bases lying between them. CDR1 and CDR2 (germline): SGHVS, FNYEAQ.

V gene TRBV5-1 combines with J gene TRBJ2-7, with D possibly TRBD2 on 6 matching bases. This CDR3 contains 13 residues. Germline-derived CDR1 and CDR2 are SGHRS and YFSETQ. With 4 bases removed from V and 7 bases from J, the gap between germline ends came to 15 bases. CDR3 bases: TGCGCCAGCAGCGATTCCCGGGAGCGGGAGCAGTACTTC. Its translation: CASSDSREREQYF.

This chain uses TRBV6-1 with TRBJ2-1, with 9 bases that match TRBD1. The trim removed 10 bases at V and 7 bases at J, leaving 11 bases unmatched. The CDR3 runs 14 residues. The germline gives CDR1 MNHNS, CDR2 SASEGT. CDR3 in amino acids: CAIQGQGFWNEQFF. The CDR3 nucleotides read TGTGCCATCCAGGGACAGGGCTTTTGGAATGAGCAGTTCTTC.

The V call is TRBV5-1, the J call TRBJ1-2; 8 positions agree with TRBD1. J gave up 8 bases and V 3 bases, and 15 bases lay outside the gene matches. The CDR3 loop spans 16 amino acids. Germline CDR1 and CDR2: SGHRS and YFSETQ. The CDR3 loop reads CASSSGRDRGTMGYTF. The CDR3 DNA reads TGCGCCAGCAGCTCTGGCCGAGACAGGGGTACTATGGGCTACACCTTC.

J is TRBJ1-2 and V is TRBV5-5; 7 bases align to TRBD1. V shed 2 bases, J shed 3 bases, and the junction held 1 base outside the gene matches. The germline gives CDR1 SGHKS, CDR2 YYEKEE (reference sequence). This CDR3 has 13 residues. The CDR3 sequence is CASSLQGYYGYTF. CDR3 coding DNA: TGTGCCAGCAGCTTACAGGGGTACTATGGCTACACCTTC.

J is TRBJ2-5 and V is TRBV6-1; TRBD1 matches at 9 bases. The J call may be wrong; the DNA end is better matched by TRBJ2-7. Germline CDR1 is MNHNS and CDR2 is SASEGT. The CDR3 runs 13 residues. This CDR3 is CASGGQGTYEQYF. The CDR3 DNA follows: TGTGCCAGCGGGGGACAGGGAACGTACGAGCAGTACTTC.

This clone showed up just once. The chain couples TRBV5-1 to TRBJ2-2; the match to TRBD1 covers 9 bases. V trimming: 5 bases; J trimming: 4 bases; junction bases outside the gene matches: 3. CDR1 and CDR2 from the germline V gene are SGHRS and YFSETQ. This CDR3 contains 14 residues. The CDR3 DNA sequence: TGCGCCAGCAGGGGGACAGGGCGCACCGGGGAGCTGTTTTTT. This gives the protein CASRGTGRTGELFF.

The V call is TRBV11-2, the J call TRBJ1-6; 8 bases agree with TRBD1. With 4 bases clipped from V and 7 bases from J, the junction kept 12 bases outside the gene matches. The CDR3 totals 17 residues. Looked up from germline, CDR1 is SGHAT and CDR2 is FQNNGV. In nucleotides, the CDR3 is TGTGCCAGCAGCTCCACTTCAGGGGGCCGATTAAATTCACCCCTCCACTTT. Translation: CASSSTSGGRLNSPLHF.

CDR3 region: CASSSRYEQYF. As DNA, the CDR3 is TGTGCCAGCAGTTCCCGGTACGAGCAGTACTTC. This chain connects TRBV6-5 to TRBJ2-7, with no clear D. The CDR3 totals 11 residues. CDR1 MNHEY and CDR2 SVGAGI come from the germline V gene. Trimming left V 4 bases short and J 4 bases short, with 5 bases between.

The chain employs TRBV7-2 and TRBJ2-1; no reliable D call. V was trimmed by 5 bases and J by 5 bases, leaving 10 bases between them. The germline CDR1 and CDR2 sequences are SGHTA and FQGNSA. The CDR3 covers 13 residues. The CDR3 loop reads CASSPTVDNEQFF. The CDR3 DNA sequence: TGTGCCAGCAGCCCCACGGTCGACAATGAGCAGTTCTTC.

The DNA for the CDR3 is TGTGCCAGCAGTTACTCGAATGTGGACATTTCCACCTTC. Translated, it gives CASSYSNVDISTF. This chain connects TRBV6-6 to TRBJ1-2; D is perhaps TRBD1 (5 bases). CDR1 is MNHNY and CDR2 is SVGAGI in the germline V gene (reference sequence). This CDR3 region has 13 residues. The germline V and J ends were trimmed by 0 bases and 13 bases, with 15 bases remaining between them.